A selection of T cell receptor beta chains follows, all from one sample in a study of control samples from healthy donors and cancer patients. Data came from immunoSEQ multiplex PCR; TCRdb stores just in-frame clones and leaves some out. The sample lists about 100,000 clones; 75% to 90% were seen once. Sequences were obtained from blood. The receptors were gathered from a man aged 30 to 45 in good health. Both conserved end residues are part of each CDR3. D genes are given only for firm matches. Some rows mark clone size as missing; the rest say once, few, many or name a class of expanded clone.

TRBV18	-	-	TRBJ2-5	CASSPERETQYF	TGTGCCAGCTCCCCAGAGAGGGAGACCCAGTACTTC
TRBV5-1	TRBD2	-	TRBJ2-5	CASSPTSGGQETQYF	TGCGCCAGCAGCCCGACTAGCGGGGGGCAAGAGACCCAGTACTTC
TRBV6-5	-	once	TRBJ1-5	CASSYSLLGNQPQHF	TGTGCCAGCAGTTACAGTTTGCTGGGCAATCAGCCCCAGCATTTT
TRBV6-5	-	-	TRBJ1-4	CARTDRFKTNEKLFF	TGTGCCAGAACAGACAGGTTTAAAACTAATGAAAAACTGTTTTTT
TRBV2	-	-	TRBJ1-3	CASRERSSSGNTIYF	TGTGCCAGCAGGGAGAGATCCAGCTCTGGAAACACCATATATTTT
TRBV3-1/TRBV3-2	-	-	TRBJ1-2	CASSHGRGYTF	TGTGCCAGCAGCCACGGTAGGGGCTACACCTTC
TRBV30	-	-	TRBJ2-5	CAWSLWAEEETQYF	TGTGCCTGGAGTCTGTGGGCGGAGGAAGAGACCCAGTACTTC
TRBV27	TRBD2	-	TRBJ2-7	CASRRSPTGGLTYEQYF	TGTGCCAGCAGGCGGTCCCCCACGGGAGGCCTAACGTACGAGCAGTACTTC
TRBV20-1	-	-	TRBJ2-3	CSARDTDTQYF	TGCAGTGCAAGAGACACAGATACGCAGTATTTT
TRBV6-5	-	-	TRBJ1-6	CASRKTGTNGSPLHF	TGTGCCAGCAGAAAAACCGGGACTAATGGTTCACCCCTCCACTTT
TRBV19	TRBD1	-	TRBJ1-1	CASSQTGATEAFF	TGTGCCAGTAGCCAAACAGGGGCAACTGAAGCTTTCTTT
TRBV12-3/TRBV12-4	-	-	TRBJ2-2	CASSPQNTGELFF	TGTGCCAGCAGCCCACAGAACACCGGGGAGCTGTTTTTT
TRBV6-6	-	-	TRBJ1-1	CASSYSDSREAFF	TGTGCCAGCAGTTACTCGGACAGCCGCGAAGCTTTCTTT
TRBV7-2	-	-	TRBJ2-7	CASSLPQGGDYEQYF	TGTGCCAGCAGCTTACCCCAGGGCGGAGACTACGAGCAGTACTTC
TRBV11-2	-	-	TRBJ2-7	CASSLVGTPYEQYF	TGTGCCAGCAGCTTAGTGGGGACCCCCTACGAGCAGTACTTC
TRBV28	-	-	TRBJ1-2	CASSPVSGDVYTF	TGTGCCAGCAGTCCCGTTTCAGGGGATGTCTACACCTTC
TRBV3-1/TRBV3-2	TRBD1	-	TRBJ1-5	CASSLPRTGQNQPQHF	TGTGCCAGCAGCCTACCAAGGACGGGACAGAATCAGCCCCAGCATTTT
TRBV27	TRBD1	-	TRBJ1-1	CASNNRGSGEAFF	TGTGCCAGCAATAACAGGGGGTCAGGTGAAGCTTTCTTT
TRBV18	TRBD1	-	TRBJ1-5	CASSLPGQGNQPQHF	TGTGCCAGCTCACTGCCGGGACAGGGCAATCAGCCCCAGCATTTT
TRBV19	-	-	TRBJ2-1	CASTMDSSYNEQFF	TGTGCCAGTACGATGGACTCCTCCTACAATGAGCAGTTCTTC
TRBV24-1	-	-	TRBJ1-1	CATSIGGAGTEAFF	TGTGCCACCAGTATTGGGGGGGCTGGGACTGAAGCTTTCTTT
TRBV29-1	TRBD1	-	TRBJ2-4	CSVEEGGRAKNIQYF	TGCAGCGTTGAAGAAGGGGGCCGCGCCAAAAACATTCAGTACTTC